Below are 29 T cell receptor beta chains sequenced from a single sample in a study of CD8+CD57+ T cells in acquired aplastic anemia. Genomic DNA was employed as the template in profiling TCR beta VDJ and CDR3. In TCRdb, the reads were re-called with MiXCR into one record per CDR3 protein. The table lists over 150,000 distinct CDR3 sequences, over 70% of them singletons. Sequencing involved patients with CD8+CD57+ cell expansion previously shown by flow cytometry. Sequenced sample: sorted CD4+, CD8+, or CD8+CD57+ T cells (not recorded which) from PBMCs. These receptor sequences come from a human donor with aplastic anemia.

This rearrangement joins TRBV14 to TRBJ2-1, with 8 bases matching TRBD2. From germline, CDR1 is SGHDN and CDR2 FVKESK. This CDR3 spans 15 amino acids. V dropped 1 base and J dropped 9; count of bases not matched to a gene: 8. In DNA, the CDR3 is TGTGCCAGCAGCCAAGTCCCAGCGGGAGTGGGTGAGCAGTTCTTC. Its protein is CASSQVPAGVGEQFF.

The chain has TRBV12-3 or TRBV12-4 and TRBJ2-1; D not resolved. There are 13 residues in the CDR3. V gave up 8 bases and J gave up 5 bases, with 13 bases separating them. In nucleotides, the CDR3 is TGTGCCAGCCCTCCTCTGGGTAACAATGAGCAGTTCTTC. It is translated as CASPPLGNNEQFF.

This clonotype was seen once. The chain uses TRBV20-1 and TRBJ1-2; unclear D gene. Germline V lookup: CDR1 DFQATT, CDR2 SNEGSKA (reference sequence). V was pared by 3 bases and J by 8 bases, with 7 bases between. This CDR3 has 10 residues. The CDR3, as DNA: TGCAGTGCTAGCCTCGCGGGCTACACCTTC. Encoded protein: CSASLAGYTF.

The chain recombines TRBV15 with TRBJ1-6; 7 positions agree with TRBD1. The CDR3 spans 19 residues. Germline loops: CDR1 LNHNV, CDR2 YYDKDF (reference sequence). V lost 0 bases to trimming and J lost 1 base; unmatched junction nucleotides: 9. The CDR3 DNA sequence: TGTGCCACCAGCAGAGATCCGAGAGGGGGCGGGTCCTATAATTCACCCCTCCACTTT. Protein sequence: CATSRDPRGGGSYNSPLHF.

The chain employs TRBV5-6 and TRBJ2-3; no clear D gene. Germline assignment: CDR1 SGHDT and CDR2 YYEEEE. The ends were cut back, 1 base at V and 2 bases at J, with 8 bases in the middle. CDR3 length: 14 residues. The CDR3 nucleotides read TGTGCCAGCAGCTTGAAAAAGATCACAGATACGCAGTATTTT. Protein: CASSLKKITDTQYF.

V usage is TRBV5-6 and J usage is TRBJ2-7; 9 nucleotides match TRBD1. Unmatched junction bases numbered 10, after V lost 3 bases and J lost 6 bases. Germline CDR1 and CDR2: SGHDT and YYEEEE. The CDR3 runs to 15 residues. CDR3 nucleotides: TGTGCCAGCAGCTCGGCCGGGACAGGGCGGTTCGAGCAGTACTTC. Protein product: CASSSAGTGRFEQYF. Filled out from reference TRBV5-6 and TRBJ2-7, the complete variable domain reads DAGVTQSPTHLIKTRGQQVTLRCSPKSGHDTVSWYQQALGQGPQFIFQYYEEEERQRGNFPDRFSGHQFPNYSSELNVNALLLGDSALYLCASSSAGTGRFEQYFGPGTRLTVT.

This clonotype has a handful of counts. This sequence joins TRBV2 and TRBJ2-5; 9 bases match TRBD2. V lost 3 bases to trimming and J lost 5 bases; unmatched junction nucleotides: 7. The CDR3 spans 15 residues. Germline lookup yields CDR1 SNHLY and CDR2 FYNNEI. Written as DNA, the CDR3 is TGTGCCAGCAGTGATTCAGCGGGGGGCGGCGAGACCCAGTACTTC. This codes for CASSDSAGGGETQYF. The whole variable domain, remainder taken from reference TRBV2 and TRBJ2-5, is EPEVTQTPSHQVTQMGQEVILRCVPISNHLYFYWYRQILGQKVEFLVSFYNNEISEKSEIFDDQFSVERPDGSNFTLKIRSTKLEDSAMYFCASSDSAGGGETQYFGPGTRLLVL.

The V gene is TRBV15, the J gene TRBJ1-1; the D gene is possibly TRBD1 (6 bases). The length of the CDR3 is 12 residues. V was shortened by 1 base and J by 8 bases, with 8 bases between the two germline ends. Germline-derived CDR1 and CDR2 are LNHNV and YYDKDF (reference sequence). The CDR3 DNA reads as TGTGCCACCAGCAGAGGGAGGGGGGAAGCTTTCTTT. Translation: CATSRGRGEAFF.

The chain's CDR3 is CASSGQGVAYEQYF. The CDR3 DNA is TGTGCCAGCAGTGGACAGGGCGTCGCCTACGAGCAGTACTTC. The chain has TRBV7-8 and TRBJ2-7, with 8 bases identical to TRBD1. Germline values: CDR1 SGHVS, CDR2 FQNEAQ. The V and J ends lost 6 bases and 2 bases, in that order; junction bases with no gene match: 6. The CDR3 has 14 amino acids.

The chain has TRBV5-6 and TRBJ1-5; tentatively, D is TRBD1 (5 bases). Trimming pared 0 bases from V and 11 bases from J, leaving 9 bases between. The CDR3 contains 12 residues. CDR1 and CDR2 (germline): SGHDT, YYEEEE. CDR3 nucleotides: TGTGCCAGCAGCTTGGGGGGAGGGGCCCAGCATTTT. The encoded protein is CASSLGGGAQHF.

This chain links TRBV7-3 with TRBJ2-6; 7 bases fit TRBD2. Germline V CDR1 and CDR2: SGHTA, FQGTGA. The length of the CDR3 is 17 residues. V was clipped by 1 base and J by 4 bases; unmatched bases: 7. DNA of the CDR3: TGTGCCAGCAGCTTAAGGGGGGAGGGATCAGGGGCCAACGTCCTGACTTTC. Translated: CASSLRGEGSGANVLTF.

Remarks on this clonotype: A much more abundant neighbour one base away suggests this may be a read error. The final CDR3 position lacks the conserved phenylalanine or tryptophan, pointing to a likely read error. The chain recombines TRBV5-1 with TRBJ1-1, with D unclear. Germline V gives CDR1 SGHRS, CDR2 YFSETQ. This CDR3 comprises 16 residues. Trimming took 0 bases from V and 5 from J, leaving 17 bases between them. In DNA form, the CDR3 reads TGCGCCAGCAGCTTGGCCCCACAGATTATGAGTACTGAAGCTTTCCTT. Translating gives CASSLAPQIMSTEAFL.

This clonotype was counted between two and nine times. The chain carries TRBV2 and TRBJ1-2; 7 bases map to TRBD1. CDR3 length: 13 residues. Germline V gene lookup returns CDR1 SNHLY and CDR2 FYNNEI. Germline trimming cut 4 bases from V and 7 bases from J; bases unmatched to any gene: 6. The CDR3 bases are TGTGCCAGCAGTGTAGGGGGCGTAGGTGGCTACACCTTC. This gives the protein CASSVGGVGGYTF.

The rearrangement joins TRBV20-1 to TRBJ2-3; D is undetermined. Trimming pared 2 bases from V and 1 base from J, leaving 7 bases between. The V gene's germline CDR1 is DFQATT and CDR2 SNEGSKA (reference sequence). The CDR3 is 13 amino acids. The CDR3 sequence is CSARSRGTDTQYF. As DNA, the CDR3 is TGCAGTGCTAGATCGCGAGGCACAGATACGCAGTATTTT.

CDR3 sequence reads: CASSLGLLLGGAEAFF. As DNA, the CDR3 is TGTGCCAGCAGTTTAGGGCTATTATTGGGCGGGGCGGAAGCTTTCTTT. The rearrangement joins TRBV28 to TRBJ1-1, with a weak D call TRBD1 (5 bases). Trimming cost V 2 bases and J 8 bases, with 21 bases left between them. Looked up from germline, CDR1 is MDHEN and CDR2 is SYDVKM. The CDR3 is 16 residues long.

This clonotype was found many times. This chain connects TRBV11-3 to TRBJ1-1; no clear D. Trimming pared 5 bases from V and 1 base from J, leaving 8 bases between. CDR3 size: 13 residues. Germline V gene data show CDR1 as SGHNT and CDR2 as YENEEA. This chain's CDR3 is CASSRRWNTEAFF. In DNA form, the CDR3 reads TGTGCCAGCAGCAGGAGGTGGAACACTGAAGCTTTCTTT.

This rearrangement joins TRBV7-8 to TRBJ1-4, with D uncertain. The V gene lost 5 bases and the J gene lost 11 bases, with 12 bases spanning the gap. The CDR3 consists of 12 residues. CDR1 and CDR2 (germline): SGHVS, FQNEAQ. CDR3 sequence: CASSPPGKKLFF. CDR3 in DNA: TGTGCCAGCAGCCCCCCTGGGAAGAAACTGTTTTTT.

V is TRBV19 and J is TRBJ2-7; D gene ambiguous. From germline, CDR1 is LNHDA and CDR2 SQIVND (reference sequence). CDR3 length: 14 amino acids. Between the trimmed V and J ends, which lost 3 bases and 6 bases, there was a span of 15 bases. The CDR3 region is CASSINIPRGEQYF. DNA of the CDR3: TGTGCCAGTAGTATCAACATCCCGAGAGGCGAGCAGTACTTC.

About this clonotype: At one end the junction does not follow the germline gene, possibly because of a read error. V usage is TRBV2 and J usage is TRBJ1-6; TRBD1 matches at 9 bases. CDR1 and CDR2 from the germline V gene are SNHLY and FYNNEI. This CDR3 contains 16 residues. The CDR3 DNA follows: TGCGCCAGCAGTGAAGGGACAGGGACCTATAATTCACCCCTCCACTTT. It encodes CASSEGTGTYNSPLHF. The complete variable domain, with remaining parts taken from reference TRBV2 and TRBJ1-6, reads EPEVTQTPSHQVTQMGQEVILRCVPISNHLYFYWYRQILGQKVEFLVSFYNNEISEKSEIFDDQFSVERPDGSNFTLKIRSTKLEDSAMYFCASSEGTGTYNSPLHFGNGTRLTVT.

The rearrangement joins TRBV2 to TRBJ1-1, with 7 bases fitting TRBD1. Germline loops: CDR1 SNHLY, CDR2 FYNNEI. V was pared by 3 bases and J by 10 bases, with 14 bases of the junction left unmatched. The CDR3 extends over 15 amino acids. The CDR3 region is CASSDPSGTAIVAFF. In DNA, the CDR3 is TGTGCCAGCAGTGATCCTTCCGGGACAGCTATTGTAGCTTTCTTT.

Only a few counts were recorded for this clonotype. The chain joins TRBV12-3 or TRBV12-4 to TRBJ2-5; 8 bases align to TRBD1. CDR3 length: 16 residues. V lost 1 base and J lost 5; bases outside the gene matches: 9. The CDR3 spells CASSLGGTGAGETQYF. CDR3 sequence (DNA): TGTGCCAGCAGTTTAGGCGGGACAGGTGCTGGGGAGACCCAGTACTTC.

The CDR3 reads CASSIRYTDTQYF. CDR3 sequence (DNA): TGTGCCAGTAGTATTCGCTACACAGATACGCAGTATTTT. This chain joins TRBV19 and TRBJ2-3; no firm D call. The CDR3 is 13 amino acids. Germline-derived CDR1 and CDR2 are LNHDA and SQIVND (reference sequence). Trimming shortened V by 3 bases and J by 2 bases, and 6 bases separated the two germline ends. The whole variable domain, filled in from reference TRBV19 and TRBJ2-3, reads DGGITQSPKYLFRKEGQNVTLSCEQNLNHDAMYWYRQDPGQGLRLIYYSQIVNDFQKGDIAEGYSVSREKKESFPLTVTSAQKNPTAFYLCASSIRYTDTQYFGPGTRLTVL.

This clonotype occurred a few times. This chain uses TRBV11-1 with TRBJ2-5, with a weak D call TRBD1 (5 bases). Per germline, CDR1 SGHAT and CDR2 FQDESV (reference sequence). Trimming cost V 4 bases and J 3 bases, with 15 bases left between them. The CDR3 contains 15 residues. The CDR3 nucleotides are TGTGCCAGCAGCTCCAACAGGATTACCAAAGAGACCCAGTACTTC. It encodes CASSSNRITKETQYF.

V usage is TRBV2 and J usage is TRBJ1-1; D is unclear. V gave up 3 bases and J gave up 5 bases, with 10 bases separating them. Germline assignment: CDR1 SNHLY and CDR2 FYNNEI. The CDR3 has 13 residues. In DNA form, the CDR3 reads TGTGCCAGCAGTGACTCGGGGTGGACTGAAGCTTTCTTT. Translation: CASSDSGWTEAFF.

The V and J genes are TRBV7-9 and TRBJ1-2; D is unclear. The germline V gene has CDR1 SEHNR and CDR2 FQNEAQ (reference sequence). V was clipped by 1 base and J by 2 bases, with 5 bases between them. This CDR3 is 13 amino acids long. The CDR3 nucleotides read TGTGCCAGCAGCTTAGACTCAAACTATGGCTACACCTTC. Protein: CASSLDSNYGYTF.

This chain links TRBV10-3 with TRBJ2-5; D gene uncertain. V lost 4 bases to trimming and J lost 5 bases, with 14 bases between them. Per the germline V gene, CDR1 is ENHRY and CDR2 is SYGVKD. This CDR3 has 14 amino acids. The chain's CDR3 is CAISARYMPETQYF. The CDR3 DNA follows: TGTGCCATCAGTGCTAGGTATATGCCTGAGACCCAGTACTTC.

The rearrangement joins TRBV24-1 to TRBJ1-2; tentatively, D is TRBD1 (6 bases). CDR3 length equals 15 residues. V lost 4 bases to trimming and J lost 4 bases, with 15 bases between them. Germline CDR1 reads KGHDR; CDR2 reads SFDVKD. CDR3 region: CATSDPAGDVYGYTF. The CDR3 region has the DNA TGTGCCACCAGTGACCCGGCAGGGGACGTCTATGGCTACACCTTC.

This clonotype was seen more than once but under ten times. V and J are TRBV9 and TRBJ1-3, with D hard to call. There are 16 residues in the CDR3. CDR1 and CDR2 from the germline V gene are SGDLS and YYNGEE. Trimming removed 0 bases from V and 0 bases from J, with 10 bases in between. The CDR3 nucleotides are TGTGCCAGCAGCGTAGTAAGCGACCCCTCTGGAAACACCATATATTTT. As protein: CASSVVSDPSGNTIYF.

The V call is TRBV7-3, the J call TRBJ2-3; 10 nucleotides line up with TRBD1. CDR1 and CDR2 (germline): SGHTA, FQGTGA. CDR3 length: 15 residues. The V segment lost 3 bases and the J segment 3 bases; nucleotides outside the gene matches: 3. CDR3 nucleotides: TGTGCCAGCAGCTTGCCGGGACAGGGGACAGATACGCAGTATTTT. Amino acids: CASSLPGQGTDTQYF.